This is a list of T cell receptor beta chains from one sample in a study of identical twins. A single record per CDR3 protein comes from TCRdb applying MiXCR to the 5' RACE reads. The repertoire includes 1.5 million to 2 million distinct CDR3 sequences, under 35% of them detected once, and 0.25% to 0.3% sits in the top ten. Material for sequencing was cord blood. Source of these receptors: a newborn girl in good health. Both conserved end residues are part of each CDR3. The D gene is left open where the match is weak. Rows may omit the clone size; those that give it use once, few, many or a size class.

NA	few	TRBV10-1	TRBJ2-1	TGCGCCAGCAGCCCGACAGGCTTCTACAATGAGCAGTTCTTC	CASSPTGFYNEQFF
TRBD1	many	TRBV12-3/TRBV12-4	TRBJ2-7	TGTGCCAGCAGCTTCCCTGGGACAGGGTACCACGAGCAGTACTTC	CASSFPGTGYHEQYF
NA	few	TRBV10-2	TRBJ2-1	TGCGCCAGCAGTGGACCCATGAGATACAATGAGCAGTTCTTC	CASSGPMRYNEQFF
TRBD2	few	TRBV5-1	TRBJ2-3	TGCGCCAGCAGCTTGGTTGAGCGGGGAGCGCATACGCAGTATTTT	CASSLVERGAHTQYF
NA	once	TRBV5-1	TRBJ2-7	TGCGCCAGCAGCAATCATCTCGACACCTACGAGCAGTACTTC	CASSNHLDTYEQYF
NA	NA	TRBV12-3/TRBV12-4	TRBJ2-2	TGTGCCAACTCGAGGGCGACGAACACCGGGGAGCTGTTTTTT	CANSRATNTGELFF
NA	NA	TRBV7-2	TRBJ1-3	TGTGCCAGCAGCTTCTCTATGGGCGGAAACACCATATATTTT	CASSFSMGGNTIYF
TRBD1	many	TRBV29-1	TRBJ2-1	TGCAGCGGATCAGGGGGCCCCTACAATGAGCAGTTCTTC	CSGSGGPYNEQFF
TRBD1	NA	TRBV5-1	TRBJ1-2	TGCGCCAGCAGCTTGGACCTGACAGGGGGCAGTGGCTACACCTTC	CASSLDLTGGSGYTF
TRBD2	NA	TRBV20-1	TRBJ2-5	TGCCTACATCCTACTAGCGGGATGGGAGAGACCCAGTACTTC	CLHPTSGMGETQYF
TRBD2	few	TRBV28	TRBJ2-1	TGTGCCAGCAGTTGGCCGGGACTAGCGGTCCACAATGAGCAGTTCTTC	CASSWPGLAVHNEQFF
TRBD1	NA	TRBV4-1	TRBJ1-2	TGCGCCAGCAGCCCCCTCGCTAGGGACAGACCCACCTATGGCTACACCTTC	CASSPLARDRPTYGYTF
NA	once	TRBV19	TRBJ2-1	TGTGCCAGTAGTATAGCAGGCCATGAGCAGTTCTTC	CASSIAGHEQFF
TRBD2	few	TRBV29-1	TRBJ2-1	TGCAGCGTGCCATCCCCGGGGAACCAAGCGGGGGCTACCTACAATGAGCAGTTCTTC	CSVPSPGNQAGATYNEQFF
NA	NA	TRBV20-1	TRBJ2-1	TGCACTTATTTGGGGGGCCGCTTCTACAATGAGCAGTTCTTC	CTYLGGRFYNEQFF
TRBD2	few	TRBV5-1	TRBJ2-3	TGCGCCAGCAGCTTGGCACGGCTAGCGGCCCTTACAGATACGCAGTATTTT	CASSLARLAALTDTQYF
TRBD2	once	TRBV14	TRBJ2-1	TGTGCCAGCAGCCCTTTGTTCGGGGGGGACAACAATGAGCAGTTCTTC	CASSPLFGGDNNEQFF
NA	many	TRBV12-3/TRBV12-4	TRBJ2-3	TGTGCCAGTTCACCGGGAGTTGGAGATACGCAGTATTTT	CASSPGVGDTQYF
TRBD1	NA	TRBV10-1	TRBJ2-7	TGCGCCAGCAGCAGGGACAGGGGCATGAATGAGCAGTACTTC	CASSRDRGMNEQYF
NA	NA	TRBV12-3/TRBV12-4	TRBJ1-2	TGTGCCAGCAGTTTAGGCACGAGGGGCTTGGACACCTTC	CASSLGTRGLDTF
TRBD2	NA	TRBV3-1	TRBJ2-3	TGTGCCAGCAGCCCATTCCGGGGAGGGCCGCGAGATACGCAGTATTTT	CASSPFRGGPRDTQYF
NA	NA	TRBV7-9	TRBJ2-2	TGTGCCAGCAGCGAAATGTTCACCGGGGAGCTGTTTTTT	CASSEMFTGELFF
NA	few	TRBV27	TRBJ2-7	TGTGCCAGCAGTTCTCAGGGCAGATCCTACGAGCAGTACTTC	CASSSQGRSYEQYF
TRBD2	few	TRBV12-3/TRBV12-4	TRBJ2-1	TGTGCCAGCAGTCCCGGGACTAGCGGGAGGGCCGGGTCCTACAATGAGCAGTTCTTC	CASSPGTSGRAGSYNEQFF
NA	NA	TRBV4-2	TRBJ2-1	TGTGCCAGCAGCCAAGATATCTCCTACAATGAGCAGTTCTTC	CASSQDISYNEQFF
TRBD2	few	TRBV2	TRBJ2-1	TGTGCCAGCAGGCGGGTGACTAGCGGGAAAGATGAGCAGTTCTTC	CASRRVTSGKDEQFF
TRBD1	NA	TRBV20-1	TRBJ2-3	TGCAGTGCTAGATCTTCCGGGACAGGGGGCACAGATACGCAGTATTTT	CSARSSGTGGTDTQYF
TRBD1	NA	TRBV28	TRBJ2-2	TGTGCCAGCAGTTTAAGATTAACAGGGGCGAACACCGGGGAGCTGTTTTTT	CASSLRLTGANTGELFF
TRBD2	NA	TRBV20-1	TRBJ2-1	TGCAGTGCTAGAGTTATCGGGAGGGTCTGGTACAATGAGCAGTTCTTC	CSARVIGRVWYNEQFF
TRBD2	many	TRBV18	TRBJ2-1	TGTGCCAGCTCACCAGCGGGAGGCTACAATGAGCAGTTCTTC	CASSPAGGYNEQFF
NA	few	TRBV21-1	TRBJ2-1	TGTGCCAGCAACCTTCGGGGGAGTTCATACAATGAGCAGTTCTTC	CASNLRGSSYNEQFF
NA	NA	TRBV11-1	TRBJ2-2	TGTGCCAGCAGCTTACTGCCCAGAGGGGCCACCGGGGAGCTGTTTTTT	CASSLLPRGATGELFF
NA	once	TRBV28	TRBJ2-4	TGTGCCGCCATGAGGGCGGCCTCCTACAATGAGCAGTACTTC	CAAMRAASYNEQYF
NA	few	TRBV7-6	TRBJ2-2	TGTGCCAGCAGCTTAGAAGTAGGCGGGGAGCTGTTTTTT	CASSLEVGGELFF
NA	NA	TRBV27	TRBJ2-7	TGTGCCAGCGGTTTGGGGGACTTAGCCTACGAGCAGTACTTC	CASGLGDLAYEQYF
NA	many	TRBV29-1	TRBJ1-1	TGCAGCGTTGCGGTTCTCGGCAGGGGGAACACTGAAGCTTTCTTT	CSVAVLGRGNTEAFF
NA	NA	TRBV20-1	TRBJ1-2	TGCAGTGCTAGAGGGGGGACAAACTATGGCTACACCTTC	CSARGGTNYGYTF
NA	many	TRBV21-1	TRBJ2-7	TGTGCCAGCACAAACATCCTGCAGTGCTCCTACGAGCAGTACTTC	CASTNILQCSYEQYF
TRBD1	NA	TRBV6-1	TRBJ2-3	TGTGCCAGCAGACTTCCCTTAATCCCGGGACAGATAGCAGATACGCAGTATTTT	CASRLPLIPGQIADTQYF
TRBD1	few	TRBV20-1	TRBJ1-4	TGCAGTGCTAGATTAGGGGACAGACCCCCTAATGAAAAACTGTTTTTT	CSARLGDRPPNEKLFF
TRBD1	NA	TRBV11-2	TRBJ2-1	TGTGCCAGCAGCTTATTGCCGGCTCAGGGGGCAGCCTACAATGAGCAGTTCTTC	CASSLLPAQGAAYNEQFF
NA	few	TRBV12-3/TRBV12-4	TRBJ1-5	TGTGCCAGCAGGGCTACAGGGCAAGGCGGTCAGCCCCAGCATTTT	CASRATGQGGQPQHF
TRBD1	NA	TRBV6-5	TRBJ1-2	TGTGCCAGCAAAAAGGAGGGGGCCCATGGCTACACCTTC	CASKKEGAHGYTF
TRBD1	NA	TRBV13	TRBJ2-1	TGTGCCAGCAGCTCCTGGGACAGGGGCTATGAGCAGTTCTTC	CASSSWDRGYEQFF
NA	NA	TRBV20-1	TRBJ2-4	TGCAGTGTCGCCCGACAGGCCGACTTTCTAGGAGCCAAAAACATTCAGTACTTC	CSVARQADFLGAKNIQYF
TRBD2	few	TRBV6-1	TRBJ2-2	TGTGCCAGCAGGACTAGCGGGGGGCCCGGGGAGCTGTTTTTT	CASRTSGGPGELFF
NA	NA	TRBV6-6	TRBJ1-5	TGTGCCAGCGAAAACACCAGGTGGGATTATAGCAATCAGCCCCAGCATTTT	CASENTRWDYSNQPQHF